This T cell receptor beta chain was sequenced during a study of T cell repertoires in cytomegalovirus infection. Study at large: Both recently identified HLA-C-restricted and well-studied HLA-B-restricted CMV epitopes were used in the study. CMV infection and matching HLA type were both indicated by public TCR beta signatures. The study's findings and limits: Summed public TCR beta family frequency identified CMV carriers bearing the relevant HLA.

CDR1 is SGHTA and CDR2 is FQGNSA in the germline V gene. The CDR3 runs to 13 residues. Trimming removed 7 bases at V and 1 base at J, with 10 bases between. TCRdb analysed the reads with MiXCR anew, one entry per CDR3 protein. Found here are 450,000 to 600,000 distinct CDR3 sequences, roughly 46% of them singletons; the top ten hold about two fifths. This clonotype appeared many times. Its antigen is as yet unknown. The genes are TRBV7-2 and TRBJ1-1, with D perhaps matching TRBD1 (5 bases). The clonotype was recovered from a human donor in good health (CMV status not recorded). Some clones in this sample may be carry-over from other donors' samples. The sequencing used cultured PBMCs, collected from culture after CMV antigen stimulation. DNA for the CDR3: TGTGCCAGCAAGATGGGGCAGAACACTGAAGCTTTCTTT. This gives the protein CASKMGQNTEAFF.